This T cell receptor (beta chain) was captured in a study of T cells in Graves' hyperthyroidism and ophthalmopathy. As concerns this clonotype: The junction departs from germline at one end; a sequencing error may be responsible.

The CDR3 has 16 residues. Germline loops: CDR1 MDHEN, CDR2 SYDVKM. Authors of the study amplified TCR beta CDR3 regions from RNA transcripts. With the HTBI primer set, the TCR CDR3 went through a first round of RT-PCR. TCRdb re-called the multiplex PCR reads with MiXCR, one entry per CDR3 protein. The sample yields fewer than 850,000 distinct CDR3 sequences, 17% seen once. This TCR was sampled from a man aged 50 to 60 with Graves' hyperthyroidism. This sequence joins TRBV28 and TRBJ2-1, with 9 positions matching TRBD2. Sample: blood. The CDR3 is CATLGREGRFYNGQFF. CDR3 coding DNA: TGTGCCACCCTGGGGCGGGAGGGCAGGTTCTACAATGGGCAGTTCTTC.